This entry concerns a single T cell receptor (beta chain). Antigen: not known. The table came from immunoSEQ multiplex PCR; TCRdb's copy has only in-frame clones and leaves some out. The sample lists 500,000 or so clones; roughly 89% were seen once. These data are taken from a study of Ad26.COV2.S vaccination and SARS-CoV-2 variants. Study-wide points: Placebo and vaccine recipients had non-spike TCR breadth that was similar.

Described treatment: about 20 received Ad26.COV2.S at low or high dose, single or two shots; about five received placebo; per-sample allocation not given. Samples analyzed were those drawn on day 63 after the first vaccine or placebo injection. Whoever gave the sample was an adult aged 18-55 years in Boston. The CDR3 runs 13 residues. Per the germline V gene, CDR1 is KGHSH and CDR2 is LQKENI. Trimming cost V 0 bases and J 4 bases, with 6 bases left between them. This receptor was obtained from a person between 18 and 59 years old who received the Ad26.COV2.S COVID-19 vaccine or a placebo. The source was peripheral blood, collected in a trial of Ad26.COV2.S vaccine versus placebo. The chain uses TRBV18 and TRBJ2-5; D unclear. The DNA for the CDR3 is TGTGCCAGCTCACCACCGTTGTTAGAGACCCAGTACTTC. Encoded protein: CASSPPLLETQYF.